A single sample is the source of the 32 T cell receptor beta chains below, sequenced in a study of T cells in Graves' hyperthyroidism and ophthalmopathy. Regions amplified from RNA transcripts were the TCR beta CDR3 regions. HTBI primers were used for first-round RT-PCR of the TCR CDR3. TCRdb redid the calling of the multiplex PCR reads with MiXCR, one entry per CDR3 protein. The data contain approximately 270,000 distinct CDR3 sequences, approximately 14% of them seen just once; the ten biggest clones take up more than 10%. Sequences were obtained from blood. Receptor source: a woman aged 40 to 50 with Graves' hyperthyroidism that later progressed to Graves' ophthalmopathy.

This clonotype has ten or more counts. The chain couples TRBV5-1 to TRBJ2-3; D remains ambiguous. CDR1 and CDR2 (germline): SGHRS, YFSETQ. V lost 4 bases and J lost 2, with 8 bases in between. This CDR3 is 13 amino acids long. The CDR3 region has the DNA TGCGCCAGCAGCCAGCTAGTCACAGATACGCAGTATTTT. It codes for CASSQLVTDTQYF.

This clonotype occurred many times. The chain joins TRBV28 to TRBJ2-7; the match to TRBD2 covers 9 bases. The CDR3 is 14 residues long. Germline-derived CDR1 and CDR2 are MDHEN and SYDVKM. The V and J ends lost 4 bases and 6 bases, in that order; junction bases with no gene match: 7. CDR3 in DNA: TGTGCCAGCAGTTCTTTAGCGGGAGTCGGCGAGCAGTACTTC. Its protein is CASSSLAGVGEQYF.

This clonotype was observed many times. The chain combines TRBV5-1 with TRBJ1-2; 8 nucleotides agree with TRBD1. J was trimmed by 6 bases and V by 2 bases; bases with no gene match: 6. Per the germline V gene, CDR1 is SGHRS and CDR2 is YFSETQ. The CDR3 loop spans 14 amino acids. This CDR3 reads CASSFWTGSDGYTF. The CDR3 nucleotides read TGCGCCAGCAGCTTCTGGACAGGGAGTGATGGCTACACCTTC.

This clonotype has at least ten counts. The rearrangement joins TRBV5-6 to TRBJ1-2, with D maybe TRBD1 (6 bases). CDR1 is SGHDT and CDR2 is YYEEEE in the germline V gene. The length of the CDR3 is 13 residues. Trimming shortened V by 0 bases and J by 4 bases, and 7 bases separated the two germline ends. In DNA form, the CDR3 reads TGTGCCAGCAGCTTGGTCAGGGGCTATGGCTACACCTTC. This gives the protein CASSLVRGYGYTF.

This clonotype was seen ten or more times. The V call is TRBV6-6, the J call TRBJ1-5; D gene uncertain. The CDR3 loop spans 16 amino acids. V was shortened by 1 base and J by 4 bases, with 14 bases between the two germline ends. Germline CDR1 is MNHNY and CDR2 is SVGAGI (reference sequence). The CDR3 bases are TGTGCCAGCAGTTACTTGAAACCCACAGAGAATCAGCCCCAGCATTTT. Translated: CASSYLKPTENQPQHF.

The rearrangement joins TRBV9 to TRBJ2-2, with TRBD2 identical over 9 bases. After removal of 1 base from V and 0 bases from J, the junction contained 4 bases not matched to a gene. CDR1 is SGDLS, CDR2 YYNGEE, per germline. CDR3 length: 17 amino acids. The CDR3 coding sequence is TGTGCCAGCAGCGTACTAGCGGGGACCGCGAACACCGGGGAGCTGTTTTTT. It yields the protein CASSVLAGTANTGELFF. Together with reference TRBV9 and TRBJ2-2, the CDR3 gives the full variable domain: DSGVTQTPKHLITATGQRVTLRCSPRSGDLSVYWYQQSLDQGLQFLIQYYNGEERAKGNILERFSAQQFPDLHSELNLSSLELGDSALYFCASSVLAGTANTGELFFGEGSRLTVL.

Concerning this clonotype: Sequence at one end of the junction differs from germline and may be a read error. The V and J genes are TRBV7-7 and TRBJ2-5, with 9 bases identical to TRBD2. The CDR3 has 18 amino acids. Germline V lookup: CDR1 SSHAT, CDR2 FNYEAQ (reference sequence). CDR3 sequence: CASSMRGGGRALDETQYF. CDR3 coding DNA: TGTGCTAGCAGCATGAGAGGAGGCGGGAGGGCCTTGGACGAGACCCAGTACTTC.

This clonotype came up a few times. This CDR3 reads CSVRDRGDYGYTF. CDR3 nucleotides: TGCAGCGTCCGGGACAGGGGAGACTATGGCTACACCTTC. The chain uses TRBV29-1 and TRBJ1-2, with 10 positions matching TRBD1. V lost 6 bases and J lost 3; bases outside the gene matches: 4. The CDR3 sequence is 13 residues long. Germline values: CDR1 SQVTM, CDR2 ANQGSEA.

The rearrangement joins TRBV2 to TRBJ1-2; 10 nucleotides match TRBD1. CDR3 size: 13 residues. The junction had 5 bases not matched to a gene; V was cut back by 6 bases and J by 7 bases. The germline V gene encodes CDR1 SNHLY and CDR2 FYNNEI. Written as DNA, the CDR3 is TGTGCCAGCAGGACAGACAGGGGGCCTGGCTACACCTTC. This gives the protein CASRTDRGPGYTF.

There are many counts of this clonotype. V is TRBV7-2 and J is TRBJ2-2; 8 bases fit TRBD1. The CDR3 extends over 16 amino acids. The J segment lost 1 base and the V segment lost 5 bases, leaving 6 bases of the junction unmatched. Per germline, CDR1 SGHTA and CDR2 FQGNSA. The CDR3 sequence is CASSVAGGRNTGELFF. CDR3 bases: TGTGCCAGCAGCGTGGCAGGGGGCCGGAACACCGGGGAGCTGTTTTTT.

There are many counts of this clonotype. The chain uses TRBV20-1 and TRBJ1-5; 10 bases line up with TRBD1. This CDR3 is built from 13 residues. V was clipped by 6 bases and J by 10 bases; unmatched bases: 9. The V gene's germline CDR1 is DFQATT and CDR2 SNEGSKA (reference sequence). The chain's CDR3 is CSAIDRGPPPQHF. As DNA, the CDR3 is TGCAGTGCCATAGACAGGGGGCCTCCCCCCCAGCATTTT.

This clonotype was counted many times. The rearrangement joins TRBV9 to TRBJ1-1; possibly TRBD1 for D (5 bases). The CDR3 contains 15 residues. Trimming pared 1 base from V and 0 bases from J, leaving 10 bases between. Germline V gene lookup returns CDR1 SGDLS and CDR2 YYNGEE. CDR3 nucleotides: TGTGCCAGCAGCGTAACAGGCGATTTGAACACTGAAGCTTTCTTT. Its translation is CASSVTGDLNTEAFF.

This clonotype showed up many times. This chain uses TRBV12-3 or TRBV12-4 with TRBJ1-1; D may be TRBD1 (6 bases). Trimming shortened V by 3 bases and J by 0 bases, and 8 bases separated the two germline ends. The CDR3 is 14 amino acids. DNA for the CDR3: TGTGCCAGCAGTTTCCAGGGGCTGAACACTGAAGCTTTCTTT. Its translation is CASSFQGLNTEAFF.

In this sample, this clonotype turned up many times. This chain links TRBV20-1 with TRBJ1-1; 7 nucleotides line up with TRBD1. V was clipped by 6 bases and J by 6 bases; unmatched bases: 1. There are 10 residues in the CDR3. Germline assignment: CDR1 DFQATT and CDR2 SNEGSKA (reference sequence). In DNA form, the CDR3 reads TGCAGTGCGGGGACAGCTGAAGCTTTCTTT. Its translation is CSAGTAEAFF.

This clonotype was found many times. The genes are TRBV28 and TRBJ1-5, with D possibly TRBD1 on 6 matching bases. Trimming cost V 6 bases and J 0 bases, with 9 bases left between them. This CDR3 region has 14 residues. The V gene's germline CDR1 is MDHEN and CDR2 SYDVKM. CDR3 sequence: CASRQQGSNQPQHF. The CDR3 nucleotides are TGTGCCAGCAGACAACAGGGTAGCAATCAGCCCCAGCATTTT.

This clonotype was recorded many times. This rearrangement joins TRBV6-1 to TRBJ1-1; D is perhaps TRBD1 (6 bases). This CDR3 is 14 amino acids long. The germline CDR1 and CDR2 sequences are MNHNS and SASEGT. The V gene lost 6 bases and the J gene lost 4 bases, with 15 bases spanning the gap. Written as DNA, the CDR3 is TGTGCCAGCAGATCTCGACAGGTTATCACTGAAGCTTTCTTT. Protein sequence: CASRSRQVITEAFF.

The chain is built from TRBV6-1 and TRBJ1-1; maybe TRBD1 (5 bases). This CDR3 is 13 amino acids long. Germline V gene sequence: CDR1 MNHNS, CDR2 SASEGT. Trimming shortened V by 11 bases and J by 4 bases, and 17 bases separated the two germline ends. The CDR3 DNA reads TGTGCCGCGAATGGGGGAAGTGCCACTGAAGCTTTCTTT. Its protein product is CAANGGSATEAFF.

There are many counts of this clonotype. The V call is TRBV12-3 or TRBV12-4, the J call TRBJ2-2; maybe TRBD1 (5 bases). The ends were cut back, 6 bases at V and 0 bases at J, with 5 bases in the middle. CDR3 size: 13 residues. In nucleotides, the CDR3 is TGTGCCAGCAGGACAGCGAACACCGGGGAGCTGTTTTTT. It specifies CASRTANTGELFF.

The chain is built from TRBV5-5 and TRBJ1-5; the D is unclear. Germline V gene lookup returns CDR1 SGHKS and CDR2 YYEKEE (reference sequence). V was cut by 3 bases and J by 3 bases, with 13 bases left in between. This CDR3 region has 15 residues. As DNA, the CDR3 is TGTGCCAGCAGCTCCGACATAGGCCTCAATCAGCCCCAGCATTTT. Its protein product is CASSSDIGLNQPQHF. Based on the CDR3 plus reference TRBV5-5 and TRBJ1-5, the full variable domain is DAGVTQSPTHLIKTRGQQVTLRCSPISGHKSVSWYQQVLGQGPQFIFQYYEKEERGRGNFPDRFSARQFPNYSSELNVNALLLGDSALYLCASSSDIGLNQPQHFGDGTRLSIL.

As concerns this clonotype: Just one base apart from a much larger clone, this may be a read error. The rearrangement links TRBV3-1 to TRBJ1-3; D may be TRBD1 (5 bases). This CDR3 contains 15 residues. From germline, CDR1 is LGHDT and CDR2 YNNKEL (reference sequence). CDR3 sequence: CASSPGTGSGNTICF. The DNA of the CDR3 is TGTGCCAGCAGCCCCGGGACTGGCTCTGGAAACACCATATGTTTT. Full variable domain (outside the CDR3, taken from reference TRBV3-1 and TRBJ1-3): DTAVSQTPKYLVTQMGNDKSIKCEQNLGHDTMYWYKQDSKKFLKIMFSYNNKELIINETVPNRFSPKSPDKAHLNLHINSLELGDSAVYFCASSPGTGSGNTICFGEGSWLTVV.

The sample holds many counts of this clonotype. The CDR3 spells CATSRARGWEQYF. CDR3 DNA sequence: TGTGCCACCAGCAGAGCCCGAGGGTGGGAGCAGTACTTC. The chain joins TRBV15 to TRBJ2-7; D perhaps matches TRBD2 (5 bases). CDR3 length: 13 residues. Trimming shortened V by 1 base and J by 7 bases, and 11 bases separated the two germline ends. Per the germline V gene, CDR1 is LNHNV and CDR2 is YYDKDF (reference sequence).

The chain uses TRBV2 and TRBJ2-5, with 7 bases fitting TRBD1. The germline V gene has CDR1 SNHLY and CDR2 FYNNEI. The CDR3 length is 15 residues. Losses at the gene ends were 5 bases for V and 0 bases for J; bases not matched to a gene: 6. CDR3 sequence: CASSMDRTYQETQYF. CDR3 nucleotides: TGTGCCAGCAGTATGGACAGGACTTACCAAGAGACCCAGTACTTC.

This clonotype was seen many times. The J gene is TRBJ2-7, the V gene TRBV28, with D possibly being TRBD2 (6 bases). This CDR3 spans 14 amino acids. Trimming pared 2 bases from V and 4 bases from J, leaving 12 bases between. CDR1 and CDR2 (germline): MDHEN, SYDVKM. CDR3 in amino acids: CASSLRGAGYEQYF. The CDR3 DNA is TGTGCCAGCAGTTTAAGAGGGGCGGGGTACGAGCAGTACTTC.

This clonotype was recorded at least ten times. The gene calls are TRBV7-8 and TRBJ2-1, with D possibly being TRBD1 (6 bases). The germline V gene encodes CDR1 SGHVS and CDR2 FQNEAQ. The V end was cut by 7 bases, the J end by 2 bases, with 15 bases between. The CDR3 has 15 amino acids. Written as DNA, the CDR3 is TGTGCCAGCAACTATCCAGGGGCCCCCTACAATGAGCAGTTCTTC. Amino acid sequence: CASNYPGAPYNEQFF.

This clonotype was picked up many times. An end of the junction does not agree with germline; a read error may underlie this. The genes are TRBV7-7 and TRBJ2-5; 8 nucleotides line up with TRBD2. The CDR3 is 14 amino acids. The germline CDR1 and CDR2 sequences are SSHAT and FNYEAQ (reference sequence). This CDR3 reads CASSLRGGAETQYF. The CDR3 DNA is TGTGCTAGCAGCTTACGGGGGGGCGCAGAGACCCAGTACTTC.

This clonotype has at least ten counts. The chain is built from TRBV6-2 or TRBV6-3 and TRBJ1-1; no firm D call. CDR3 size: 13 residues. CDR1 and CDR2 from the germline V gene are MNHEY and SVGEGT. With 3 bases removed from V and 6 bases from J, the gap between germline ends came to 11 bases. CDR3 sequence reads: CASSYFGIPEAFF. The CDR3 DNA reads as TGTGCCAGCAGTTATTTCGGTATACCTGAAGCTTTCTTT.

In its sample, this clonotype was seen many times. The CDR3 DNA reads as TGTGCCAGCAGTTACGGGGTTTCAGGGACCTACGAGCAGTACTTC. The encoded protein is CASSYGVSGTYEQYF. The V and J genes are TRBV6-5 and TRBJ2-7, with D possibly TRBD1 on 5 matching bases. The CDR3 runs to 15 residues. Germline-derived CDR1 and CDR2 are MNHEY and SVGAGI. V lost 2 bases to trimming and J lost 2 bases, with 13 bases between them.

The chain has TRBV28 and TRBJ2-1; TRBD2 matches 12 bases. Losses at the gene ends were 3 bases for V and 8 bases for J; bases not matched to a gene: 11. Germline-derived CDR1 and CDR2 are MDHEN and SYDVKM. There are 17 residues in the CDR3. CDR3 nucleotides: TGTGCCAGCAGTTTTGGGACTAGCGGGTTTCTTTCCGATGAGCAGTTCTTC. This codes for CASSFGTSGFLSDEQFF.

The chain couples TRBV4-1 to TRBJ2-7, with TRBD1 identical over 11 bases. Trimming cost V 5 bases and J 3 bases; bases outside gene matches: 3. CDR3 length equals 14 residues. Germline V gene data show CDR1 as MGHRA and CDR2 as YSYEKL. The CDR3 is CASSEGQGGYEQYF. CDR3 sequence (DNA): TGCGCCAGCAGCGAGGGACAGGGGGGCTACGAGCAGTACTTC.

The chain carries TRBV3-1 and TRBJ2-1, with D perhaps TRBD2 (5 bases). Germline lookup yields CDR1 LGHDT and CDR2 YNNKEL (reference sequence). The CDR3 covers 16 residues. Between the trimmed V and J ends, which lost 3 bases and 0 bases, there was a span of 12 bases. CDR3: CASSHLALSSYNEQFF. For the CDR3, the DNA is TGTGCCAGCAGCCATCTAGCCCTCAGCTCCTACAATGAGCAGTTCTTC.

This clonotype showed up many times. The chain carries TRBV5-1 and TRBJ2-1; D might be TRBD1 (5 bases). The CDR3 has 12 residues. Trimming cost V 2 bases and J 10 bases, with 10 bases left between them. Germline V gives CDR1 SGHRS, CDR2 YFSETQ. The CDR3 here is CASSFSQVEQFF. As DNA, the CDR3 is TGCGCCAGCAGCTTCTCACAGGTAGAGCAGTTCTTC. The full variable domain, with the rest looked up from reference TRBV5-1 and TRBJ2-1, is KAGVTQTPRYLIKTRGQQVTLSCSPISGHRSVSWYQQTPGQGLQFLFEYFSETQRNKGNFPGRFSGRQFSNSRSEMNVSTLELGDSALYLCASSFSQVEQFFGPGTRLTVL.

CDR3 sequence reads: CASSYSRGWSTDTQYF. CDR3 DNA sequence: TGTGCCAGCAGTTATTCCAGGGGTTGGAGCACAGATACGCAGTATTTT. The V and J genes are TRBV12-3 or TRBV12-4 and TRBJ2-3; D possibly corresponds to TRBD1 (6 bases). The ends were cut back, 4 bases at V and 0 bases at J, with 14 bases in the middle. The CDR3 spans 16 residues.